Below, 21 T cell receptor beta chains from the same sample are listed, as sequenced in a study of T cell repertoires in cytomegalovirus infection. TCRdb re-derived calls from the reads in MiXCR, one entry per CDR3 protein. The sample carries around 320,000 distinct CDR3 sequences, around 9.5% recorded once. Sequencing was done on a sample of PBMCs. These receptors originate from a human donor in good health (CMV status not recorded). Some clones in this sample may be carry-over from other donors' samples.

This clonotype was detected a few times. CDR3 bases: TGTGCCAGCAGTTTAGGGGGCGTAGCGGAAAAACTGTTTTTT. Amino acids: CASSLGGVAEKLFF. The gene calls are TRBV28 and TRBJ1-4; perhaps TRBD1 as D (6 bases). The CDR3 spans 14 residues. Germline V gives CDR1 MDHEN, CDR2 SYDVKM. The germline V and J ends were trimmed by 2 bases and 8 bases, with 12 bases remaining between them.

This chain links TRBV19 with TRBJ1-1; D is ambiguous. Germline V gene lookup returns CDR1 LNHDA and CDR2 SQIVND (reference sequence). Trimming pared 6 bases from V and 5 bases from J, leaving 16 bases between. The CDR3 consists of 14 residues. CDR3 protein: CASRTPGIGTEAFF. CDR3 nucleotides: TGTGCCAGTAGGACGCCAGGTATCGGAACTGAAGCTTTCTTT.

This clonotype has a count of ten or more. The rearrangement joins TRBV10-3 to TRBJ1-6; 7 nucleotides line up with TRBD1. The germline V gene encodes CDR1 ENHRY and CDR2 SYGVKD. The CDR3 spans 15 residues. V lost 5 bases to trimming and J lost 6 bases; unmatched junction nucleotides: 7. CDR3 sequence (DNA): TGTGCCATCAGTCACAGGGGCTCTCCTAATTCACCCCTCCACTTT. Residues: CAISHRGSPNSPLHF.

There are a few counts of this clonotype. This CDR3 is CASSLPGQGDYEQYF. The CDR3 bases are TGTGCCAGCAGCCTTCCGGGACAGGGCGACTACGAGCAGTACTTC. J is TRBJ2-7 and V is TRBV5-4; 9 nucleotides match TRBD1. With 4 bases clipped from V and 3 bases from J, the junction kept 8 bases outside the gene matches. Germline values: CDR1 SGHNT, CDR2 YYREEE (reference sequence). This CDR3 contains 15 residues. The variable domain in full, with the rest retrieved from reference TRBV5-4 and TRBJ2-7, is ETGVTQSPTHLIKTRGQQVTLRCSSQSGHNTVSWYQQALGQGPQFIFQYYREEENGRGNFPPRFSGLQFPNYSSELNVNALELDDSALYLCASSLPGQGDYEQYFGPGTRLTVT.

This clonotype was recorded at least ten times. CDR3 DNA sequence: TGTGCCAGCAGTCGAACGGACAGGGGGGCTTACAATCAGCCCCAGCATTTT. This codes for CASSRTDRGAYNQPQHF. The chain couples TRBV12-3 or TRBV12-4 to TRBJ1-5; 10 nucleotides align to TRBD1. This CDR3 has 17 residues. The V gene end was trimmed by 5 bases and the J gene end by 3 bases; junction bases not matched to a gene: 10.

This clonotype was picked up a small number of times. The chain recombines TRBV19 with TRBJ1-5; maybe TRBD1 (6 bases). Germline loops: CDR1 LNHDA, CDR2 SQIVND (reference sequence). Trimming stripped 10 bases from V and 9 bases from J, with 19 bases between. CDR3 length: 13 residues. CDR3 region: CATAYSTGRPQHF. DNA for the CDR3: TGTGCCACCGCGTATTCCACAGGGCGGCCCCAGCATTTT.

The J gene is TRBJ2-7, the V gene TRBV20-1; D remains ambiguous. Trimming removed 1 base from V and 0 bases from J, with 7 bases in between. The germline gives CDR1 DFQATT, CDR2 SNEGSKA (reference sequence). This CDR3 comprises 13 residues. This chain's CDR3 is CSARAAYSYEQYF. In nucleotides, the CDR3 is TGCAGTGCTAGAGCCGCCTACTCCTACGAGCAGTACTTC.

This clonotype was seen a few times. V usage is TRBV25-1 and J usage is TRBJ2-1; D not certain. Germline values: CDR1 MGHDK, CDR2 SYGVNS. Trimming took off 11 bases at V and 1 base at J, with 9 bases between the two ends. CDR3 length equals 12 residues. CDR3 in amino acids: CASRWSYNEQFF. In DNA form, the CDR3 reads TGTGCCTCGCGGTGGTCCTACAATGAGCAGTTCTTC.

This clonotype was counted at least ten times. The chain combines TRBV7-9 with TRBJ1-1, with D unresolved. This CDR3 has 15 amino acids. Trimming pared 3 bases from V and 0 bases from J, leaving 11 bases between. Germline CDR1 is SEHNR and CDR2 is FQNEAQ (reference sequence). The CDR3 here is CASSFDELLNTEAFF. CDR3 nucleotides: TGTGCCAGCAGCTTTGACGAGCTCCTGAACACTGAAGCTTTCTTT.

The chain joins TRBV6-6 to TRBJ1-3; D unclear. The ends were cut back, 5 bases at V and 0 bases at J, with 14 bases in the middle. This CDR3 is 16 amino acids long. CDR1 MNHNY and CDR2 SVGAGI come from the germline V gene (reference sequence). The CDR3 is CASSDTASSSGNTIYF. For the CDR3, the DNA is TGTGCCAGCAGTGACACAGCTTCCTCCTCTGGAAACACCATATATTTT.

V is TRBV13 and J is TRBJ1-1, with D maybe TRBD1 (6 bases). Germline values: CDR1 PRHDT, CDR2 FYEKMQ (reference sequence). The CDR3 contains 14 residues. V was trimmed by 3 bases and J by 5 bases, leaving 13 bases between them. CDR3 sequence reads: CASSFLGAGTEAFF. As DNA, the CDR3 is TGTGCCAGCAGCTTCCTGGGGGCGGGTACTGAAGCTTTCTTT.

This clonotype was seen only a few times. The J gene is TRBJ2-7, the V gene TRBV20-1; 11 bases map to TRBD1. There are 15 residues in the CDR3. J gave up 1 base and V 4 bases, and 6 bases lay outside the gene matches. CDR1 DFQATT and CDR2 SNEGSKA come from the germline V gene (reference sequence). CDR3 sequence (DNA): TGCAGTGCTACCCTTCGGGACAGGGGGTCCTACGAGCAGTACTTC. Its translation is CSATLRDRGSYEQYF.

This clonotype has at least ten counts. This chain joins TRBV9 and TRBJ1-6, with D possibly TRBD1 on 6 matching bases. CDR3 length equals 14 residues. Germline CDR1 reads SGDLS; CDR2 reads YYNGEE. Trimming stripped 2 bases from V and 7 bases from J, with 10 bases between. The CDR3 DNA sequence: TGTGCCAGCAGCGTTAAGGGGGAGAATTCACCCCTCCACTTT. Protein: CASSVKGENSPLHF.

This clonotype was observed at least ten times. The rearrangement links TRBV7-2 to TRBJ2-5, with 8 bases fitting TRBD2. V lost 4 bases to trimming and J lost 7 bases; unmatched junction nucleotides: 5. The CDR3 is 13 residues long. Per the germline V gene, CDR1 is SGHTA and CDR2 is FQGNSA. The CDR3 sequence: CASSWAGLGTQYF. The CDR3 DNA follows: TGTGCCAGCAGCTGGGCGGGACTAGGGACCCAGTACTTC.

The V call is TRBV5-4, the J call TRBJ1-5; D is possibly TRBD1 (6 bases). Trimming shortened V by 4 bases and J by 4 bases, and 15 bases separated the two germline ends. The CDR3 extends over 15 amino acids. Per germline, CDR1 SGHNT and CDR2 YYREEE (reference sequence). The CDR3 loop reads CASSPSQGENQPQHF. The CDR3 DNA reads TGTGCCAGCAGCCCATCACAGGGAGAAAATCAGCCCCAGCATTTT.

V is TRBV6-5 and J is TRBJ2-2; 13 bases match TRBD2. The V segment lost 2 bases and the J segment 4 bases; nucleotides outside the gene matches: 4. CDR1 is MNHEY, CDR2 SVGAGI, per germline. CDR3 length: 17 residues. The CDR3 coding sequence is TGTGCCAGCAGTTACATGGGACTAGCGGGGTCCACCGGGGAGCTGTTTTTT. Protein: CASSYMGLAGSTGELFF.

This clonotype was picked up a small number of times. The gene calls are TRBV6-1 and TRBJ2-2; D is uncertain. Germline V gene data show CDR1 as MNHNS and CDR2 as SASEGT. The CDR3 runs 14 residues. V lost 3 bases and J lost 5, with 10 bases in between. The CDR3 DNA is TGTGCCAGCAGTGAGCGGCGCCCTACCGGGGAGCTGTTTTTT. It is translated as CASSERRPTGELFF.

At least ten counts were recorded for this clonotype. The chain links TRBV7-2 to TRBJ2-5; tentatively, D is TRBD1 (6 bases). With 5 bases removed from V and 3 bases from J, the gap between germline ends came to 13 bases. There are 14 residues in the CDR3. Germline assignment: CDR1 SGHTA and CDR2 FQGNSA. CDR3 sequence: CASSRFPGEETQYF. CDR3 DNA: TGTGCCAGCAGCCGTTTTCCAGGGGAAGAGACCCAGTACTTC.

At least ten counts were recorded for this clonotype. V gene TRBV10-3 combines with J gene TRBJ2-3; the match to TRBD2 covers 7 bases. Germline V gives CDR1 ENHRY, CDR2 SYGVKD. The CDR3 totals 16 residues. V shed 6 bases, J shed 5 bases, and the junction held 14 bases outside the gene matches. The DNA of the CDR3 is TGTGCCATCAGGGGCTCTAGCGGCCACCCCGGAGATACGCAGTATTTT. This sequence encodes CAIRGSSGHPGDTQYF.

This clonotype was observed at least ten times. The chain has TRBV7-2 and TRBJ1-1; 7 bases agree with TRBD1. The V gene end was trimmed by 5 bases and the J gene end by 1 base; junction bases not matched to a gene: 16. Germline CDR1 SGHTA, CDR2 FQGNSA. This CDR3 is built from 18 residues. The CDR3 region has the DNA TGTGCCAGCAGCACAATTATGACCGGGACAGTTAAGAACACTGAAGCTTTCTTT. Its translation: CASSTIMTGTVKNTEAFF. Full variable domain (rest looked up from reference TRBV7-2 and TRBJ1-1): GAGVSQSPSNKVTEKGKDVELRCDPISGHTALYWYRQSLGQGLEFLIYFQGNSAPDKSGLPSDRFSAERTGGSVSTLTIQRTQQEDSAVYLCASSTIMTGTVKNTEAFFGQGTRLTVV.

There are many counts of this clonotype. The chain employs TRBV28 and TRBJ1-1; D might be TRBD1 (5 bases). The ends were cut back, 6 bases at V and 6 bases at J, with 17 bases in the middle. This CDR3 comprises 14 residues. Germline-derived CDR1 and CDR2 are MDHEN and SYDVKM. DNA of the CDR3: TGTGCCAGCAGGCCCCCGGGGGAACGGCCTGAAGCTTTCTTT. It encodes CASRPPGERPEAFF.